These 12 T cell receptor beta chains came from one sample sequenced in a study of OX40 agonist ivuxolimab in advanced cancers. Some clones are missing from TCRdb's copy, which holds only in-frame ones; the method was immunoSEQ multiplex PCR. The sample yields fewer than 90,000 clones, around 83% seen once. This specimen was CD4+ or CD8+ T cells sorted from blood, taken in a trial of the OX40 agonist ivuxolimab. These receptor sequences come from an adult with an advanced solid tumor such as melanoma, head and neck, liver or kidney cancer.

A single count supports this clone. The DNA for the CDR3 is TGTGCCAGCAGCTTATTATCCACCTCTGGAAACACCATATATTTT. As protein: CASSLLSTSGNTIYF. The chain joins TRBV7-2 to TRBJ1-3; D unclear. CDR3 length: 15 amino acids. CDR1 and CDR2 from the germline V gene are SGHTA and FQGNSA. The germline V and J ends were trimmed by 2 bases and 0 bases, with 8 bases remaining between them.

Only a few counts were recorded for this clone. V and J are TRBV6-6 and TRBJ2-5, with D maybe TRBD1 (6 bases). Trimming removed 4 bases at V and 5 bases at J, with 8 bases between. The CDR3 has 12 amino acids. The germline V gene encodes CDR1 MNHNY and CDR2 SVGAGI (reference sequence). This CDR3 is CASSWGPETQYF. The CDR3 bases are TGTGCCAGCAGTTGGGGGCCCGAGACCCAGTACTTC.

The rearrangement joins TRBV6-5 to TRBJ1-2; D may be TRBD1 (5 bases). CDR1 and CDR2 from the germline V gene are MNHEY and SVGAGI. The ends were cut back, 0 bases at V and 8 bases at J, with 13 bases in the middle. The CDR3 totals 14 residues. Here the CDR3 DNA reads TGTGCCAGCAGTTACTCGGACAAGAAACGCGGCTACACCTTC. Its translation: CASSYSDKKRGYTF.

The J gene is TRBJ2-7, the V gene TRBV10-1; TRBD1 aligns across 11 bases. CDR3 length: 15 residues. Germline CDR1 reads WNHNN; CDR2 reads SYGVQD (reference sequence). V shed 10 bases and J 1 base; nucleotides not matched to a gene: 9. The CDR3 sequence: CATPGQGAKSYEQYF. CDR3 coding DNA: TGCGCCACACCAGGACAGGGGGCGAAGTCCTACGAGCAGTACTTC.

A single count supports this clone. V and J are TRBV6-1 and TRBJ2-1; D perhaps matches TRBD1 (6 bases). The V end lost 2 bases, the J end lost 6 bases, and 14 bases lay between the germline ends. In germline, CDR1 is MNHNS, CDR2 SASEGT. The CDR3 contains 15 residues. The CDR3 region is CASSEFRQATNEQFF. CDR3 nucleotide sequence: TGTGCCAGCAGTGAATTCCGACAGGCCACCAATGAGCAGTTCTTC.

This clone was found many times. The V and J genes are TRBV7-8 and TRBJ2-7, with 9 positions matching TRBD1. CDR1 is SGHVS and CDR2 is FQNEAQ in the germline V gene. V gave up 5 bases and J gave up 3 bases; unmatched junction bases: 5. The CDR3 is 14 amino acids. The CDR3: CASSRGQGYYEQYF. Written as DNA, the CDR3 is TGTGCCAGCAGCCGTGGACAGGGGTACTACGAGCAGTACTTC.

Written as DNA, the CDR3 is TGCGCCAGCAGCTTGGGGGGCCTCGAGACTGAAGCTTTCTTT. It yields the protein CASSLGGLETEAFF. V usage is TRBV5-1 and J usage is TRBJ1-1, with a tentative D call TRBD1 (5 bases). Germline CDR1 is SGHRS and CDR2 is YFSETQ. CDR3 length equals 14 residues. The V and J ends lost 0 bases and 5 bases respectively, with 11 bases between them.

This clone was detected only a few times. The chain couples TRBV6-1 to TRBJ1-2, with D hard to call. This CDR3 has 15 amino acids. CDR1 and CDR2 (germline): MNHNS, SASEGT. Trimming took off 6 bases at V and 0 bases at J, with 14 bases between the two ends. This CDR3 is CASRDPRTSNYGYTF. CDR3 bases: TGTGCCAGCAGGGACCCGAGGACTTCTAACTATGGCTACACCTTC.

V gene TRBV27 combines with J gene TRBJ2-3; 16 bases map to TRBD2. J was trimmed by 4 bases and V by 3 bases; bases with no gene match: 13. Germline values: CDR1 MNHEY, CDR2 SMNVEV (reference sequence). This CDR3 is 20 amino acids long. The CDR3 loop reads CASSFKAGTSGRAFSDTQYF. Written as DNA, the CDR3 is TGTGCCAGCAGTTTCAAGGCTGGGACTAGCGGGAGGGCCTTTTCAGATACGCAGTATTTT.

A word on this clone: Mismatch with germline at one junction end may stem from a read error. V is TRBV30 and J is TRBJ2-7; weak D call: TRBD1 (5 bases). CDR1 GTSNPN and CDR2 SVGIG come from the germline V gene (reference sequence). The CDR3 extends over 15 amino acids. This CDR3 reads CAWSAMTGAAYGQYF. In nucleotides, the CDR3 is TGTGCCTGGAGTGCCATGACTGGGGCAGCCTACGGGCAGTACTTC. The full variable domain, rest sourced from reference TRBV30 and TRBJ2-7, is SQTIHQWPATLVQPVGSPLSLECTVEGTSNPNLYWYRQAAGRGLQLLFYSVGIGQISSEVPQNLSASRPQDRQFILSSKKLLLSDSGFYLCAWSAMTGAAYGQYFGPGTRLTVT.

The chain carries TRBV27 and TRBJ2-5; possibly TRBD2 for D (5 bases). Germline CDR1 is MNHEY and CDR2 is SMNVEV (reference sequence). The CDR3 totals 13 residues. V dropped 5 bases and J dropped 4 bases, with 11 bases sitting between them. CDR3 region: CASSLRRGETQYF. CDR3 nucleotide sequence: TGTGCCAGCAGTCTTCGACGGGGAGAGACCCAGTACTTC.

The genes are TRBV27 and TRBJ1-1; D might be TRBD1 (5 bases). The CDR3 runs to 16 residues. V shed 3 bases and J shed 5 bases, with 19 bases lying between them. The germline gives CDR1 MNHEY, CDR2 SMNVEV (reference sequence). The CDR3 spells CASSFLPPGRGTEAFF. DNA of the CDR3: TGTGCCAGCAGTTTCCTCCCTCCAGGGCGAGGGACTGAAGCTTTCTTT.